A selection of T cell receptor beta chains follows, all from one sample in a study of human T cells and chemical hapten exposure. From the RACE reads, TCRdb called clonotypes with MiXCR, one entry per CDR3 protein. The sample lists some 94,000 distinct CDR3 sequences, about an eighth occurring once. The sequencing here drew on whole blood, taken in connection with sensitization to the hapten diphenylcyclopropenone (DPC). The receptors shown here come from a woman between 40 and 50 years old with alopecia areata. Some clones in this sample may be carry-over from other donors' samples. Each CDR3 is given with its conserved first and last residue. A D gene is named only where the DNA matches it firmly. Only some rows state a clone size, as once, few, many or a class for expanded clones.

d_gene: NA
j_gene: TRBJ1-6
abundance: few
v_gene: TRBV2
CDR3nt: TGTGCCAGCAGTGAGGGCTCGGGCCGACCCCTCCACTTT
CDR3aa: CASSEGSGRPLHF

d_gene: TRBD2
j_gene: TRBJ2-7
abundance: NA
v_gene: TRBV5-1
CDR3nt: TGCGCCAGCAGCTTGGACCCGACTAGCGACTTTTCCTACGAGCAGTACTTC
CDR3aa: CASSLDPTSDFSYEQYF

d_gene: TRBD1
j_gene: TRBJ2-7
abundance: few
v_gene: TRBV7-2
CDR3nt: TGTGCCAGCAGCTTATGGACAGGGACGTACGAGCAGTACTTC
CDR3aa: CASSLWTGTYEQYF

d_gene: TRBD1
j_gene: TRBJ2-1
abundance: NA
v_gene: TRBV7-9
CDR3nt: TGTGCCAGCAGCCCGCAAGGGACAGTTAACAATGAGCAGTTCTTC
CDR3aa: CASSPQGTVNNEQFF

d_gene: NA
j_gene: TRBJ2-1
abundance: NA
v_gene: TRBV28
CDR3nt: TGTGCCAGCAGTTTAGTGGGCAACAATGAGCAGTTCTTC
CDR3aa: CASSLVGNNEQFF

d_gene: TRBD1
j_gene: TRBJ1-1
abundance: few
v_gene: TRBV7-2
CDR3nt: TGTGCCAGCAGCTTAGGGATTAAGGGACAGGGAGGCACTGAAGCTTTCTTT
CDR3aa: CASSLGIKGQGGTEAFF

d_gene: TRBD2
j_gene: TRBJ2-3
abundance: few
v_gene: TRBV29-1
CDR3nt: TGCAGCGTCTTAGGGCGGGAGTGGGGGACAGATACGCAGTATTTT
CDR3aa: CSVLGREWGTDTQYF

d_gene: NA
j_gene: TRBJ2-5
abundance: NA
v_gene: TRBV7-2
CDR3nt: TGTGCCAGCAGCTTAGCCCCATCGGAGGGACAAGAGACCCAGTACTTC
CDR3aa: CASSLAPSEGQETQYF

d_gene: NA
j_gene: TRBJ2-6
abundance: NA
v_gene: TRBV3-1
CDR3nt: TGTGCCAGCAGCCCTGCCGGGGACTCTGGGGCCAACGTCCTGACTTTC
CDR3aa: CASSPAGDSGANVLTF

d_gene: NA
j_gene: TRBJ2-7
abundance: NA
v_gene: TRBV24-1
CDR3nt: TGTGCCACCAGTGACCCGGGACCATCCTACGAGCAGTACTTC
CDR3aa: CATSDPGPSYEQYF

d_gene: NA
j_gene: TRBJ2-1
abundance: many
v_gene: TRBV20-1
CDR3nt: TGCAGTGTAGCTAGCGTGTACAATGAGCAGTTCTTC
CDR3aa: CSVASVYNEQFF

d_gene: TRBD2
j_gene: TRBJ2-1
abundance: few
v_gene: TRBV7-2
CDR3nt: TGTGCCAGCAGACTAGCGGGAAGCGTTTACAATGAGCAGTTCTTC
CDR3aa: CASRLAGSVYNEQFF

d_gene: TRBD2
j_gene: TRBJ2-2
abundance: many
v_gene: TRBV9
CDR3nt: TGTGCCAGCACCCCACTAGCGGGAGTGCGGACCGGGGAGCTGTTTTTT
CDR3aa: CASTPLAGVRTGELFF

d_gene: NA
j_gene: TRBJ1-5
abundance: few
v_gene: TRBV28
CDR3nt: TGTGCCAGCAGTCTTATAGATCAGCCCCAGCATTTT
CDR3aa: CASSLIDQPQHF

d_gene: NA
j_gene: TRBJ1-5
abundance: NA
v_gene: TRBV12-3/TRBV12-4
CDR3nt: TGTGCCAGCAGCCCGGCACGGGGACAGCCCCAGCATTTT
CDR3aa: CASSPARGQPQHF

d_gene: TRBD1
j_gene: TRBJ1-2
abundance: many
v_gene: TRBV28
CDR3nt: TGTGCCAGCAGTTTCGGAGGGGGCGCTTCCTATGGCTACACCTTC
CDR3aa: CASSFGGGASYGYTF

d_gene: NA
j_gene: TRBJ2-5
abundance: NA
v_gene: TRBV27
CDR3nt: TGTGCCAGCAGTTTGATGAGATCTCAAGAGACCCAGTACTTC
CDR3aa: CASSLMRSQETQYF

d_gene: NA
j_gene: TRBJ2-7
abundance: many
v_gene: TRBV4-2
CDR3nt: TGTGCCAGCAGCTCCGAACTAGACTCCTACGAGCAGTACTTC
CDR3aa: CASSSELDSYEQYF

d_gene: TRBD2
j_gene: TRBJ2-5
abundance: NA
v_gene: TRBV7-8
CDR3nt: TGTGCCAGCAGCTTCTATGACAGGGGCTCTAGCGGGAGCGTAGAGACCCAGTACTTC
CDR3aa: CASSFYDRGSSGSVETQYF

d_gene: NA
j_gene: TRBJ2-5
abundance: few
v_gene: TRBV30
CDR3nt: TGTGCCTGGAGGGGAACAGGGCTCGGGACCCAGTACTTC
CDR3aa: CAWRGTGLGTQYF

d_gene: TRBD1
j_gene: TRBJ2-7
abundance: few
v_gene: TRBV12-3/TRBV12-4
CDR3nt: TGTGCCAGCAGAATCGGACAGGGAGGAGAGCAGTACTTC
CDR3aa: CASRIGQGGEQYF

d_gene: NA
j_gene: TRBJ2-7
abundance: few
v_gene: TRBV2
CDR3nt: TGTGCCAGCAGTGTTCAGGGGCAGTTCTACGAGCAGTACTTC
CDR3aa: CASSVQGQFYEQYF

d_gene: TRBD2
j_gene: TRBJ2-3
abundance: few
v_gene: TRBV6-6
CDR3nt: TGTGCCAGCAGTTACCCCGGACTAGCGGGGACAGTGGATACGCAGTATTTT
CDR3aa: CASSYPGLAGTVDTQYF

d_gene: TRBD2
j_gene: TRBJ2-3
abundance: NA
v_gene: TRBV20-1
CDR3nt: TGCAGTGCTGGGCGTAGGGCGGGAGAATCAGATACGCAGTATTTT
CDR3aa: CSAGRRAGESDTQYF

d_gene: TRBD1
j_gene: TRBJ2-7
abundance: few
v_gene: TRBV20-1
CDR3nt: TGCAGTGCTTCCGGACAGGGGGCTGACGAGCAGTACTTC
CDR3aa: CSASGQGADEQYF

d_gene: NA
j_gene: TRBJ1-4
abundance: NA
v_gene: TRBV4-3
CDR3nt: TGCGCCAGCAGCCAAACCGGGACCCCGGTAGGAAAACTGTTTTTT
CDR3aa: CASSQTGTPVGKLFF

d_gene: TRBD2
j_gene: TRBJ2-2
abundance: few
v_gene: TRBV20-1
CDR3nt: TGCAGTGCTCATAGCGGGAGGGCCATCGGGGAGCTGTTTTTT
CDR3aa: CSAHSGRAIGELFF

d_gene: TRBD1
j_gene: TRBJ2-1
abundance: many
v_gene: TRBV12-3/TRBV12-4
CDR3nt: TGTGCCAGCAGAGACCGGACAGGGACCAATGAGCAGTTCTTC
CDR3aa: CASRDRTGTNEQFF

d_gene: NA
j_gene: TRBJ1-2
abundance: many
v_gene: TRBV5-5
CDR3nt: TGTGCCAGCAGCTTTCAGTCCGGGCGGGAAACTAACTATGGCTACACCTTC
CDR3aa: CASSFQSGRETNYGYTF

d_gene: TRBD2
j_gene: TRBJ2-7
abundance: few
v_gene: TRBV27
CDR3nt: TGTGCCAGCAGTTCCGGGGGGAGCTCCTACGAGCAGTACTTC
CDR3aa: CASSSGGSSYEQYF

d_gene: TRBD2
j_gene: TRBJ2-7
abundance: NA
v_gene: TRBV28
CDR3nt: TGTGCCAGCAGTTCCCGGACTAGCGGGAGCTCCTACGAGCAGTACTTC
CDR3aa: CASSSRTSGSSYEQYF

d_gene: NA
j_gene: TRBJ2-3
abundance: NA
v_gene: TRBV12-3/TRBV12-4
CDR3nt: TGTGCCAGCAGCAGGGGAGGAGGCACAGATACGCAGTATTTT
CDR3aa: CASSRGGGTDTQYF

d_gene: NA
j_gene: TRBJ2-1
abundance: NA
v_gene: TRBV18
CDR3nt: TGTGCCAGCTCGCCTCCGGGACTCTCTAATAGCGATGAGCAGTTCTTC
CDR3aa: CASSPPGLSNSDEQFF

d_gene: TRBD1
j_gene: TRBJ1-4
abundance: NA
v_gene: TRBV20-1
CDR3nt: TGCAGTGCCCCCACCGGGACAGGGCGGGAAAAACTGTTTTTT
CDR3aa: CSAPTGTGREKLFF

d_gene: TRBD1
j_gene: TRBJ2-3
abundance: few
v_gene: TRBV5-1
CDR3nt: TGCGCCAGCAGCTGGGATTTTGACAGGGGGCCTGCTGTGGGAATCGCAGATACGCAGTATTTT
CDR3aa: CASSWDFDRGPAVGIADTQYF

d_gene: NA
j_gene: TRBJ1-2
abundance: NA
v_gene: TRBV2
CDR3nt: TGTGCCAGCAGTGATGAAGTTTATGGCTACACCTTC
CDR3aa: CASSDEVYGYTF

d_gene: TRBD1
j_gene: TRBJ2-7
abundance: few
v_gene: TRBV4-1
CDR3nt: TGCGCCAGCAGCCAAGAACCGGGGACAGGCTTGAGCGAGCAGTACTTC
CDR3aa: CASSQEPGTGLSEQYF

d_gene: NA
j_gene: TRBJ1-1
abundance: many
v_gene: TRBV12-3/TRBV12-4
CDR3nt: TGTGCCAGCAGTCCTCAGGAGGCTGAAGCTTTCTTT
CDR3aa: CASSPQEAEAFF

d_gene: NA
j_gene: TRBJ1-6
abundance: many
v_gene: TRBV7-9
CDR3nt: TGTGCCAGCAGCTTGCGACAGGCCAATAATTCACCCCTCCACTTT
CDR3aa: CASSLRQANNSPLHF

d_gene: TRBD1
j_gene: TRBJ1-2
abundance: NA
v_gene: TRBV7-2
CDR3nt: TGTGCCAGCAGCCTGGGACAGCGAACCTACACCTTC
CDR3aa: CASSLGQRTYTF

d_gene: TRBD2
j_gene: TRBJ2-1
abundance: NA
v_gene: TRBV20-1
CDR3nt: TGCAGTGCTAGAGATGTAGCGGGAAAAGAGCAGTTCTTC
CDR3aa: CSARDVAGKEQFF

d_gene: NA
j_gene: TRBJ2-5
abundance: NA
v_gene: TRBV5-4
CDR3nt: TGTGCCAGCAGCTTGAAGGGAGAGACCCAGTACTTC
CDR3aa: CASSLKGETQYF

d_gene: TRBD2
j_gene: TRBJ2-7
abundance: many
v_gene: TRBV20-1
CDR3nt: TGCAGTGCCCCGACGAGCGGGAGGGCCATCGACGAGCAGTACTTC
CDR3aa: CSAPTSGRAIDEQYF

d_gene: NA
j_gene: TRBJ1-4
abundance: NA
v_gene: TRBV10-3
CDR3nt: TGTGCCATCAGTGAGGAGCCGGGACATAAAAATGAAAAACTGTTTTTT
CDR3aa: CAISEEPGHKNEKLFF

d_gene: TRBD2
j_gene: TRBJ2-2
abundance: NA
v_gene: TRBV7-2
CDR3nt: TGTGCCAGCAGCCCCTCACCGACTAGCGGGAGGTTCACCGGGGAGCTGTTTTTT
CDR3aa: CASSPSPTSGRFTGELFF

d_gene: TRBD1
j_gene: TRBJ2-1
abundance: NA
v_gene: TRBV7-2
CDR3nt: TGTGCCAGCACCAGGGGGCGGCTAGAGCAGTTCTTC
CDR3aa: CASTRGRLEQFF

d_gene: NA
j_gene: TRBJ2-2
abundance: NA
v_gene: TRBV6-5
CDR3nt: TGTGCCAGCAGCGAAGTTAGGACAGTGGCCGGGGAGCTGTTTTTT
CDR3aa: CASSEVRTVAGELFF

d_gene: NA
j_gene: TRBJ2-7
abundance: NA
v_gene: TRBV5-6
CDR3nt: TGTGCCAGCAGCCAAGCGACAAGGTACGAGCAGTACTTC
CDR3aa: CASSQATRYEQYF

d_gene: TRBD1
j_gene: TRBJ1-2
abundance: many
v_gene: TRBV4-1
CDR3nt: TGCGCCAGCAGCCGCACAGGGGGTAGTGGCTACACCTTC
CDR3aa: CASSRTGGSGYTF

d_gene: NA
j_gene: TRBJ2-2
abundance: few
v_gene: TRBV6-2/TRBV6-3
CDR3nt: TGTGCCAGCAGTCCCTACCCGGGGGCCGGGGAGCTGTTTTTT
CDR3aa: CASSPYPGAGELFF

d_gene: TRBD2
j_gene: TRBJ2-1
abundance: few
v_gene: TRBV10-3
CDR3nt: TGTGCCATCAGTGAGGGGCTAGCGGATTACAATGAGCAGTTCTTC
CDR3aa: CAISEGLADYNEQFF

d_gene: TRBD2
j_gene: TRBJ2-1
abundance: NA
v_gene: TRBV11-3
CDR3nt: TGTGCCAGCAGCTTAGGTCGGTTGAGCGGGAGTTTCCATGAGCAGTTCTTC
CDR3aa: CASSLGRLSGSFHEQFF

d_gene: NA
j_gene: TRBJ2-7
abundance: NA
v_gene: TRBV28
CDR3nt: TGTGCCAGCAGCCCGGGACCAGCCTACGAGCAGTACTTC
CDR3aa: CASSPGPAYEQYF

d_gene: NA
j_gene: TRBJ1-1
abundance: NA
v_gene: TRBV28
CDR3nt: TGTGCCAGCTACGACAGGTCTATAACTGAAGCTTTCTTT
CDR3aa: CASYDRSITEAFF

d_gene: NA
j_gene: TRBJ2-3
abundance: NA
v_gene: TRBV7-9
CDR3nt: TGTGCCAGCAGCAACGAGGCAGATACGCAGTATTTT
CDR3aa: CASSNEADTQYF

d_gene: NA
j_gene: TRBJ2-7
abundance: NA
v_gene: TRBV29-1
CDR3nt: TGCAGCGTTGGCCTGCGCGGAGAGCAGTACTTC
CDR3aa: CSVGLRGEQYF

d_gene: TRBD2
j_gene: TRBJ2-7
abundance: NA
v_gene: TRBV11-2
CDR3nt: TGTGCCAGCAGCTTAGTGTCGGGAGGGCAGGGCGAGCAGTACTTC
CDR3aa: CASSLVSGGQGEQYF

d_gene: NA
j_gene: TRBJ2-1
abundance: few
v_gene: TRBV27
CDR3nt: TGTGCCAGCAGTTTATCGATGGACAGCAATGAGCAGTTCTTC
CDR3aa: CASSLSMDSNEQFF

d_gene: NA
j_gene: TRBJ2-3
abundance: NA
v_gene: TRBV3-2
CDR3nt: TGTGCCAGCAGCCAGGCCTCGGCCTTCGGGCGGGAACAGTTT
CDR3aa: CASSQASAFGREQF

d_gene: TRBD1
j_gene: TRBJ2-6
abundance: few
v_gene: TRBV6-5
CDR3nt: TGTGCCAGCAGTTACGTCAGGCCGGGACAGGGGGGATCTGGGGCCAACGTCCTGACTTTC
CDR3aa: CASSYVRPGQGGSGANVLTF